This T cell receptor (beta chain) was sequenced during a study of cytomegalovirus exposure and HLA in healthy donors. Findings and caveats of the study: Researchers reported that a few CMV-associated chains were confirmed in vitro as CMV antigen-specific. It has been reported that TCR beta sequences accurately predicted the HLA-A and HLA-B alleles of most subjects. With later analysis, a missense DCLRE1C variant became linked to TCR beta V- and J-gene trimming.

The germline CDR1 and CDR2 sequences are SEHNR and FQNEAQ (reference sequence). The CDR3 length is 14 residues. The V gene lost 2 bases and the J gene lost 4 bases, with 11 bases spanning the gap. In the PCR, 60 Vbeta and 13 Jbeta primers were used. Original handling: Some 11 million of the 60 million to 90 million unique TCR beta chains counted in a later analysis were shared. TCRdb keeps only in-frame clones here, not all; method: immunoSEQ multiplex PCR. The V and J calls and clone size were taken over from that table, and D and trimming were inferred from the DNA. The sample lists roughly 230,000 clones, about three quarters occurring once. In regard to this clone: What it recognizes is unknown.

Sequencing was done on a sample of PBMCs. This TCR derives from a boy younger than 18 in good health and CMV-seronegative. The genes are TRBV7-9 and TRBJ1-1; D unclear. The CDR3: CASSLLWASTEAFF. DNA of the CDR3: TGTGCCAGCAGCTTACTCTGGGCCAGCACTGAAGCTTTCTTT.